This T cell receptor (beta chain) derives from a study of neurological immune-mediated disorders. Germline V gene lookup returns CDR1 SGHTA and CDR2 FQGNSA. V lost 4 bases and J lost 7, with 13 bases in between. The CDR3 length is 13 residues. TCRdb reanalysed the 5' RACE reads using MiXCR and keeps one entry per CDR3 protein. The sample contains around 97,000 distinct CDR3 sequences, 10% to 12% of which appear only once. This clonotype was counted only a few times. Stated time point: longitudinal time-point 3. The J gene is TRBJ1-1, the V gene TRBV7-2; a weak D match, TRBD1 (6 bases). The clonotype was recovered from a female donor with HTLV-1-associated myelopathy (HAM/TSP). The sequenced sample was PBMCs. CDR3 residues: CASSSGQSFEAFF. CDR3 DNA sequence: TGTGCCAGCAGCTCCGGACAGAGTTTTGAAGCTTTCTTT.